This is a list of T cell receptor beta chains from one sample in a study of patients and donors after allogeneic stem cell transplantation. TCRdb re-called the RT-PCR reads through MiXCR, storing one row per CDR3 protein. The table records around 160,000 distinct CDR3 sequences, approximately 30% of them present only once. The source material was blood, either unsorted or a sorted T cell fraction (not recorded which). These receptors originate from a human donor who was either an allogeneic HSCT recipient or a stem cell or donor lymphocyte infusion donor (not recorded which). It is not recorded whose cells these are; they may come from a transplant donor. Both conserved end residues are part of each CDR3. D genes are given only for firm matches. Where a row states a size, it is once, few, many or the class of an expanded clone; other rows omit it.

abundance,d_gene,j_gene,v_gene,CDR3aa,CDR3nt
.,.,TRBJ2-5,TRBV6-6,CASSYSSVTLPQTQYF,TGTGCCAGCAGTTACTCCAGCGTGACCCTACCGCAGACCCAGTACTTC
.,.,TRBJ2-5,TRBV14,CASSQDQAGWRETQYF,TGTGCCAGCAGCCAAGATCAGGCGGGATGGAGAGAGACCCAGTACTTC
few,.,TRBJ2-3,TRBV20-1,CTPHERRLYTDTQYF,TGCACCCCCCACGAGCGCAGGCTGTACACAGATACGCAGTATTTT
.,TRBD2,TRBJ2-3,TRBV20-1,CSARGGVGLAGRTQYF,TGCAGTGCTAGAGGGGGTGTGGGGCTAGCGGGAAGGACGCAGTATTTT
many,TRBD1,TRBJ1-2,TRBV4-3,CASSQAQGQGVIGYTF,TGCGCCAGCAGCCAAGCCCAGGGACAGGGGGTTATAGGCTACACCTTC
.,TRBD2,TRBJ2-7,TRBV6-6,CASSYSLAVSTYEQYF,TGTGCCAGCAGTTACTCACTAGCGGTAAGCACCTACGAGCAGTACTTC
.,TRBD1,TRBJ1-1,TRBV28,CASSPSGQGHSYTEAFF,TGTGCCAGCAGTCCATCGGGACAGGGTCATAGTTACACTGAAGCTTTCTTT
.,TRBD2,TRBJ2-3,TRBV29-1,CSEGSGSSTDTQYF,TGCAGCGAGGGTAGCGGGAGTAGTACAGATACGCAGTATTTT
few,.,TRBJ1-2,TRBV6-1,CASSEGQGTYGYTF,TGTGCCAGCAGTGAAGGGCAGGGCACCTATGGCTACACCTTC
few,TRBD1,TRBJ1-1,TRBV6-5,CASSWSRGLNTEAFF,TGTGCCAGCAGTTGGTCCAGGGGGTTGAACACTGAAGCTTTCTTT
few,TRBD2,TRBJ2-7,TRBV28,CASSPGTSGSEQYF,TGTGCCAGCAGTCCTGGGACTAGCGGGAGCGAGCAGTACTTC
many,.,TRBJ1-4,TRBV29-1,CSVVSSATNEKLFF,TGCAGCGTTGTTAGCAGCGCAACTAATGAAAAACTGTTTTTT
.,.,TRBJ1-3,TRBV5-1,CASSLWDSGNTIYF,TGCGCCAGCAGCTTGTGGGACTCTGGAAACACCATATATTTT
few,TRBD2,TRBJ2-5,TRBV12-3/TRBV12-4,CATSWGGETQYF,TGTGCCACCTCTTGGGGAGGGGAGACCCAGTACTTC
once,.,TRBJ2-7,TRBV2,CASNIGPYEQYF,TGTGCCAGCAACATAGGGCCCTACGAGCAGTACTTC
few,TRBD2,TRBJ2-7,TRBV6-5,CASMRLAGAYEQYF,TGTGCCAGCATGAGACTAGCGGGTGCCTACGAGCAGTACTTC
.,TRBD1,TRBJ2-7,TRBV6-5,CASRIRIYDRAHYEQYF,TGTGCCAGCAGGATCCGAATTTATGACAGGGCTCATTACGAGCAGTACTTC
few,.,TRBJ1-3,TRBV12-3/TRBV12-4,CASSFPQGFFSGNTIYF,TGTGCCAGCAGTTTTCCGCAGGGATTCTTCTCTGGAAACACCATATATTTT
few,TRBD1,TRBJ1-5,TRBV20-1,CSARIRDRNQPQHF,TGCAGTGCTAGGATCCGGGACAGAAATCAGCCCCAGCATTTT
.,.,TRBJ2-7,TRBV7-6,CASSLRSGVTYEQYF,TGTGCCAGCAGCTTAAGGTCAGGGGTTACCTACGAGCAGTACTTC
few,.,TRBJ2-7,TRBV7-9,CASSLDSKQYF,TGTGCCAGCAGCTTAGACAGTAAGCAGTACTTC
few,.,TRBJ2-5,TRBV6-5,CASSYSPRGRETQYF,TGTGCCAGCAGTTACTCGCCCAGGGGCCGAGAGACCCAGTACTTC
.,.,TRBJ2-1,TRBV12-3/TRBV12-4,CASSLLNEQFF,TGTGCCAGCAGCCTGTTGAATGAGCAGTTCTTC
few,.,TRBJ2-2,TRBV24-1,CATSDPRGPGELFF,TGTGCCACCAGTGATCCCCGCGGTCCCGGGGAGCTGTTTTTT
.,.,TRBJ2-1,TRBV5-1,CASSFDSDNEQFF,TGCGCCAGCAGCTTCGACTCGGACAATGAGCAGTTCTTC